Following are 18 T cell receptor beta chains from one sample sequenced in a study of a mutant IDH1 vaccine in newly diagnosed glioma. The antigens of these receptors remain unknown. Using immunoSEQ multiplex PCR, the repertoire was profiled, and TCRdb retains in-frame clones only, with some absent. The sample includes fewer than 90,000 clones, 84% of them seen just once. Time point meaning: week 35, safety follow-up. One vaccine dose held 300 ug of mutant IDH1 20-mer peptide and came with topical imiquimod. The source material was PBMCs, sampled from a glioma patient whose treatment included an IDH1 peptide vaccine. The receptors were sampled from a man in his late teens or twenties with glioma.

The rearrangement joins TRBV7-2 to TRBJ2-7; 7 bases align to TRBD1. The CDR3 is made up of 15 amino acids. Germline V gene sequence: CDR1 SGHTA, CDR2 FQGNSA. V shed 3 bases, J shed 4 bases, and the junction held 9 bases outside the gene matches. The CDR3 nucleotides are TGTGCCAGCAGCTTCACCGGGACAGACATTTACGAGCAGTACTTC. Its protein product is CASSFTGTDIYEQYF.

J is TRBJ2-1 and V is TRBV21-1. TRBV21-1 is annotated as a pseudogene. The CDR3 loop spans 14 amino acids. Here the CDR3 reads CASSSPGGYNEQFF. The DNA for the CDR3 is TGTGCCAGCAGCTCCCCAGGCGGCTACAATGAGCAGTTCTTC.

This rearrangement joins TRBV4-3 to TRBJ2-2; D might be TRBD2 (6 bases). The germline V gene encodes CDR1 LGHNA and CDR2 YSLEER. The CDR3 has 14 residues. The ends were cut back, 7 bases at V and 3 bases at J, with 12 bases in the middle. The CDR3 protein is CASNRWGDTGELFF. In DNA form, the CDR3 reads TGCGCCAGCAATAGGTGGGGGGACACCGGGGAGCTGTTTTTT.

The chain links TRBV9 to TRBJ2-2; D is ambiguous. The V gene's germline CDR1 is SGDLS and CDR2 YYNGEE. The CDR3 runs 16 residues. The V end lost 4 bases, the J end lost 2 bases, and 15 bases lay between the germline ends. The CDR3 DNA sequence: TGTGCCAGCAGCCCACGGCACAGCCTAAACACCGGGGAGCTGTTTTTT. Translation: CASSPRHSLNTGELFF. Full variable domain (remainder filled in from reference TRBV9 and TRBJ2-2): DSGVTQTPKHLITATGQRVTLRCSPRSGDLSVYWYQQSLDQGLQFLIQYYNGEERAKGNILERFSAQQFPDLHSELNLSSLELGDSALYFCASSPRHSLNTGELFFGEGSRLTVL.

This chain links TRBV20-1 with TRBJ1-4; no definite D call. Germline assignment: CDR1 DFQATT and CDR2 SNEGSKA (reference sequence). Deletions cut 7 bases from V and 7 bases from J, with 7 bases between. CDR3 length: 10 amino acids. In nucleotides, the CDR3 is TGCAGTGTCGAGGCTGAAAAACTGTTTTTT. Its protein product is CSVEAEKLFF.

This clone is labeled as medium-sized. The chain uses TRBV27 and TRBJ1-1, with D uncertain. Trimming cost V 0 bases and J 0 bases, with 17 bases left between them. The CDR3 is 18 amino acids. Germline V gene sequence: CDR1 MNHEY, CDR2 SMNVEV (reference sequence). This CDR3 is CASSLSVYRKDLNTEAFF. In nucleotides, the CDR3 is TGTGCCAGCAGTTTATCGGTTTATCGGAAAGACTTGAACACTGAAGCTTTCTTT.

V usage is TRBV7-9 and J usage is TRBJ2-2; maybe TRBD1 (5 bases). This CDR3 has 15 amino acids. CDR1 is SEHNR and CDR2 is FQNEAQ in the germline V gene (reference sequence). V was pared by 5 bases and J by 4 bases, with 14 bases between. This CDR3 reads CASSQVGRLTGELFF. DNA for the CDR3: TGTGCCAGCAGCCAAGTGGGGCGGCTCACCGGGGAGCTGTTTTTT.

J is TRBJ1-3 and V is TRBV10-1; no firm D call. The germline CDR1 and CDR2 sequences are WNHNN and SYGVQD (reference sequence). This CDR3 has 14 amino acids. Trimming removed 5 bases at V and 1 base at J, with 9 bases between. CDR3 region: CASSSQRSGNTIYF. In nucleotides, the CDR3 is TGCGCCAGCAGTTCTCAGAGATCTGGAAACACCATATATTTT.

This clone was observed a few times. This sequence joins TRBV10-3 and TRBJ1-1; D ambiguous. This CDR3 is built from 13 residues. Trimming shortened V by 0 bases and J by 10 bases, and 12 bases separated the two germline ends. Germline CDR1 is ENHRY and CDR2 is SYGVKD. CDR3: CAISESTAIGAFF. The CDR3 DNA reads as TGTGCCATCAGTGAGTCGACGGCCATTGGAGCTTTCTTT.

This clone was recorded a few times. V is TRBV5-4 and J is TRBJ1-1; maybe TRBD1 (6 bases). The germline V gene has CDR1 SGHNT and CDR2 YYREEE (reference sequence). V lost 1 base and J 5 bases, leaving 12 bases between the germline ends. This CDR3 is built from 14 residues. CDR3 in DNA: TGTGCCAGCAGCTTGCTCGGGGGGCGGACTGAAGCTTTCTTT. Its translation: CASSLLGGRTEAFF.

The chain has TRBV9 and TRBJ1-2; D is ambiguous. The germline V gene encodes CDR1 SGDLS and CDR2 YYNGEE. CDR3 length: 14 amino acids. Trimming removed 0 bases from V and 6 bases from J, with 12 bases in between. CDR3 in amino acids: CASSVVARSDGYTF. The CDR3 DNA follows: TGTGCCAGCAGCGTAGTTGCCCGGAGCGATGGCTACACCTTC.

CDR3 residues: CASSFSGTGYTEAFF. CDR3 sequence (DNA): TGTGCCAGCAGCTTCTCGGGGACAGGGTACACTGAAGCTTTCTTT. This chain joins TRBV11-2 and TRBJ1-1; 9 bases are a match to TRBD1. Germline V gives CDR1 SGHAT, CDR2 FQNNGV. V shed 3 bases and J 3 bases; nucleotides not matched to a gene: 5. The CDR3 runs to 15 residues. The variable domain in full, completed from reference TRBV11-2 and TRBJ1-1, reads EAGVAQSPRYKIIEKRQSVAFWCNPISGHATLYWYQQILGQGPKLLIQFQNNGVVDDSQLPKDRFSAERLKGVDSTLKIQPAKLEDSAVYLCASSFSGTGYTEAFFGQGTRLTVV.

This chain connects TRBV27 to TRBJ1-4; D is uncertain. The V and J ends lost 6 bases and 7 bases respectively, with 12 bases between them. This CDR3 region has 13 residues. The V gene's germline CDR1 is MNHEY and CDR2 SMNVEV (reference sequence). The CDR3 reads CASSQGLIEKLFF. The CDR3, as DNA: TGTGCCAGCAGCCAAGGCCTAATTGAAAAACTGTTTTTT.

This chain links TRBV11-2 with TRBJ2-7; D is ambiguous. CDR1 is SGHAT and CDR2 is FQNNGV in the germline V gene. Trimming left V 5 bases short and J 6 bases short, with 5 bases between. There are 10 residues in the CDR3. Written as DNA, the CDR3 is TGTGCCAGCAGCCATCGCGAGCAGTACTTC. It encodes CASSHREQYF.

The chain links TRBV30 to TRBJ2-7, with 8 bases that match TRBD2. Germline CDR1 GTSNPN, CDR2 SVGIG (reference sequence). There are 14 residues in the CDR3. The junction had 4 bases not matched to a gene; V was cut back by 0 bases and J by 3 bases. The chain's CDR3 is CAWSVGGTSYEQYF. DNA of the CDR3: TGTGCCTGGAGTGTTGGCGGGACTAGCTACGAGCAGTACTTC. Together with reference TRBV30 and TRBJ2-7, the CDR3 gives the full variable domain: SQTIHQWPATLVQPVGSPLSLECTVEGTSNPNLYWYRQAAGRGLQLLFYSVGIGQISSEVPQNLSASRPQDRQFILSSKKLLLSDSGFYLCAWSVGGTSYEQYFGPGTRLTVT.

The V call is TRBV5-6, the J call TRBJ1-2; no clear D gene. This CDR3 comprises 13 residues. Trimming took 0 bases from V and 4 from J, leaving 7 bases between them. In germline, CDR1 is SGHDT, CDR2 YYEEEE. Written as DNA, the CDR3 is TGTGCCAGCAGCTTGGACGAGGCCTATGGCTACACCTTC. Translation gives CASSLDEAYGYTF.

V and J are TRBV30 and TRBJ2-7; 8 bases map to TRBD2. This CDR3 spans 12 amino acids. V lost 8 bases and J lost 5; bases outside the gene matches: 8. Germline assignment: CDR1 GTSNPN and CDR2 SVGIG (reference sequence). The CDR3, as DNA: TGTGCCCGGGAGGGGGTCAGGGACGAGCAGTACTTC. As protein: CAREGVRDEQYF.

In DNA form, the CDR3 reads TGCGCCAGCAGCCAGGGACTAGCGGGGGGATTTACGAGGGAGACCCAGTACTTC. Encoded protein: CASSQGLAGGFTRETQYF. This chain uses TRBV5-1 with TRBJ2-5; 15 nucleotides line up with TRBD2. J gave up 5 bases and V 4 bases, and 12 bases lay outside the gene matches. Germline loops: CDR1 SGHRS, CDR2 YFSETQ. CDR3 length: 18 amino acids. The full variable domain, in which reference TRBV5-1 and TRBJ2-5 provide the parts outside the CDR3, is KAGVTQTPRYLIKTRGQQVTLSCSPISGHRSVSWYQQTPGQGLQFLFEYFSETQRNKGNFPGRFSGRQFSNSRSEMNVSTLELGDSALYLCASSQGLAGGFTRETQYFGPGTRLLVL.